Below, one T cell receptor beta chain is given with its context. This clone appeared once. Its target antigen remains unknown. No clone much larger than this one lies a single base away; base qualities are absent. The immunoSEQ Assay was used to sequence TCRbeta CDR3 regions. After extraction, genomic DNA underwent amplification by bias-controlled multiplex PCR, followed by high-throughput sequencing. Under the source paper's analysis protocol: Collapsing and filtering of sequences were performed to quantify the absolute abundance of each unique TCRbeta CDR3 region. Usable DNA was measured by amplifying reference genes present in all nucleated cells, and TCRbeta template counts were normalized to that usable DNA to estimate T cell fraction. Repertoire TCRs were annotated as SARS-CoV-2-specific when V gene, CDR3 amino acid sequence and J gene were exactly matched to a known reactive TCR set. MIRA supplied the reference SARS-CoV-2 TCR set, which was filtered for enrichment in COVID-19-positive ImmuneCODE repertoires so that public or cross-reactive TCRs were removed. Based on the MIRA antigens, annotated TCRs were further analysed at the level of specific ORF or position within ORF. Breadth was defined as the number of annotated unique rearrangements divided by the total number of unique productive rearrangements, and depth was defined as the summed frequency of the annotated unique rearrangements. Two-sided Wilcoxon rank-sum tests were applied when comparing TCR breadth between groups. Imported from immuneACCESS, the table was reduced by TCRdb to in-frame sequences with V and J called. These copies leave out some clones; in studies compared against another copy, an unresolved V gene accounts for under half, and the cause of the remainder is not known. V, J and clone size were drawn from that table, and D and trimming were deduced from the DNA. The sample profile shows 350,000 to 400,000 clones; about 89% of them were found once. Around 1.8% of the sample rests with the top ten.

The record originates from a study of Ad26.COV2.S vaccination and SARS-CoV-2 variants (dated by TCRdb to 2020 to 2023). Background for the entire study: Vaccine-arm donors came from COV1001, a multicentre, randomized, double-blind, placebo-controlled phase I-IIa trial of Ad26.COV2.S in healthy adults. Ad26.COV2.S was given intramuscularly at 5x10^10 or 1x10^11 viral particles, as a single shot or as two shots 56 days apart. TCRbeta repertoire sequencing was used to assess the specificity and breadth of SARS-CoV-2-reactive T cell receptors after Ad26.COV2.S vaccination. A total of 32 samples were included in the TCR-sequenced set, comprising around 19 Ad26.COV2.S vaccine recipients, 5 placebo recipients and 8 SARS-CoV-2 convalescent individuals. Trial participants were randomized into five groups of five, in which low-dose or high-dose Ad26.COV2.S was given once or twice, or placebo was given on both occasions. Investigators remained blinded to trial group allocation during experiments and outcome assessment.

The label giving this sample's treatment or condition can be read as: approximately 18 received Ad26.COV2.S at low or high dose, single or two shots; about 5 received placebo; per-sample allocation not given. For vaccine and placebo recipients, the sequenced repertoires came from samples collected on day 63 after the first injection. In Cohort 1b, more than 20 adults aged 18-55 years were enrolled at a single site in Boston, USA, between 29 July and 7 August 2020. As a vaccine, Ad26.COV2.S was a replication-incompetent adenovirus type 26 vector that expressed a prefusion-stabilized SARS-CoV-2 spike protein derived from the original Wuhan strain. What the work shows at the level of the full study, not this receptor alone: The authors noted that the TCR breadth and depth analyses may have underestimated total T cell responses. Higher spike-specific TCR breadth was observed in Ad26.COV2.S recipients than in placebo recipients (P = 0.0014). After vaccination, spike-specific CD8+ and CD4+ T cell responses were reported to show substantial breadth. Vaccine and placebo recipients had comparable non-spike TCR breadth, which fits with the vaccine containing only spike. The study was not powered to compare responses between vaccine doses or regimens.

As encoded in the germline V gene (reference sequence), CDR1 is DFQATT while CDR2 is SNEGSKA. A distance of 16 bases separates the germline ends of V and J, which lose 3 bases and 4 bases respectively. The CDR3 sequence holds 15 residues, the cysteine and phenylalanine included. CDR3 DNA only is kept here, 45 bases in frame from base 1. The receptor was derived from a person between 18 and 59 years old who received the Ad26.COV2.S COVID-19 vaccine or a placebo. The input for sequencing was peripheral blood, taken in a trial of Ad26.COV2.S vaccine versus placebo. The sequence is built from TRBV20-1 and TRBJ2-1; there is no confident call for the D gene. The sequenced DNA: TGCAGTGCTAGTGGTGGAGCTGCACATTACAATGAGCAGTTCTTC. This yields the protein CSASGGAAHYNEQFF.